This TCR beta chain appears in the sequencing data of a study of T cells after posttransplantation cyclophosphamide. Peripheral blood was collected from the related graft donor on the marrow donation day. Sequenced by immunoSEQ multiplex PCR; TCRdb stores in-frame clones only, minus some. Singletons are absent from the sample, which has about 36,000 clones. With 3 bases clipped from V and 2 bases from J, the junction kept 0 bases outside the gene matches. Per germline, CDR1 MNHEY and CDR2 SMNVEV (reference sequence). The CDR3 is made up of 16 amino acids. This clone was counted only a few times. What it binds is unknown. General study results and limits: TRB clonality was highly associated with recipient CMV seropositivity and reactivation. Donor CD8+ memory clones often dominated recipient blood repertoires at later times. Tissue-infiltrating T cells from skin or gut overlapped little with blood T cells.

The material sequenced was PBMCs. The source is a girl aged 10 to 17 in good health, CMV-negative, and a related stem cell transplant donor. This chain joins TRBV27 and TRBJ2-6, with TRBD1 identical over 11 bases. CDR3 protein: CASSLDRGPGANVLTF. The CDR3 bases are TGTGCCAGCAGTTTGGACAGGGGGCCTGGGGCCAACGTCCTGACTTTC.